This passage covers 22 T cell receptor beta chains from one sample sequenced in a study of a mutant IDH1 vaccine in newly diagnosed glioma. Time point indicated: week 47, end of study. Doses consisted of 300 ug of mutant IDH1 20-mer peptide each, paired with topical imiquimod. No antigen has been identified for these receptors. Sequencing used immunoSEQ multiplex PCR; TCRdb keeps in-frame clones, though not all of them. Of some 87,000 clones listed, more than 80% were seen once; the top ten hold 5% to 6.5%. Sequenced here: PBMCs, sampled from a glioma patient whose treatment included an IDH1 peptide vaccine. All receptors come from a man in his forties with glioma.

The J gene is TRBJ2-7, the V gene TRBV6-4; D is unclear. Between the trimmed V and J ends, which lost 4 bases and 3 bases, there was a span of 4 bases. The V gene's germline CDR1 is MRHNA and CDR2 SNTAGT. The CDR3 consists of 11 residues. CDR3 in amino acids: CASSVHYEQYF. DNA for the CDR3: TGTGCCAGCAGTGTACACTACGAGCAGTACTTC.

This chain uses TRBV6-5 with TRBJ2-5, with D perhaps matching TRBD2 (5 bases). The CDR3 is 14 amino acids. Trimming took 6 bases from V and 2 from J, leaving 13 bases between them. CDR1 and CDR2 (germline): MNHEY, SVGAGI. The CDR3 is CASSAAGMQETQYF. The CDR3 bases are TGTGCCAGCAGCGCCGCCGGGATGCAAGAGACCCAGTACTTC.

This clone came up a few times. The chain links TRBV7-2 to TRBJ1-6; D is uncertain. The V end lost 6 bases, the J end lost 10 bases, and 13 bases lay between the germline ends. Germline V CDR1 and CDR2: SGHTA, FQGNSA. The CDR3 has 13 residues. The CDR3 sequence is CASSQRSVSPLHF. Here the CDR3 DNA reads TGTGCCAGCAGTCAAAGGAGTGTCTCACCCCTCCACTTT.

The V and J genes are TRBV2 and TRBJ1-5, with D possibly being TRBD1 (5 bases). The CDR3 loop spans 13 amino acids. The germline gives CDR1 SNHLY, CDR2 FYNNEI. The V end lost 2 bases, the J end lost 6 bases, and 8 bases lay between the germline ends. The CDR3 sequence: CASSEWGGQPQHF. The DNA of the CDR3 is TGTGCCAGCAGTGAATGGGGGGGTCAGCCCCAGCATTTT.

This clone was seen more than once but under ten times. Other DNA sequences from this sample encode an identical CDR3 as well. CDR3 bases: TGTGCCAGCAGCGTAGGACAAGGCTATGGCTACACCTTC. Residues: CASSVGQGYGYTF. The V and J genes are TRBV9 and TRBJ1-2, with unresolved D. Trimming took 0 bases from V and 4 from J, leaving 7 bases between them. Germline V lookup: CDR1 SGDLS, CDR2 YYNGEE. This CDR3 region has 13 residues.

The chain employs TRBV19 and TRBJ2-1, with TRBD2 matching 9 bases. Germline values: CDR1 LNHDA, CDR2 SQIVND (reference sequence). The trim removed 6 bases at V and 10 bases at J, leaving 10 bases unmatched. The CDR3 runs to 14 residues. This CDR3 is CASSPGSGGNEQFF. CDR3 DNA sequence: TGTGCCAGTAGCCCCGGGAGCGGGGGGAACGAGCAGTTCTTC.

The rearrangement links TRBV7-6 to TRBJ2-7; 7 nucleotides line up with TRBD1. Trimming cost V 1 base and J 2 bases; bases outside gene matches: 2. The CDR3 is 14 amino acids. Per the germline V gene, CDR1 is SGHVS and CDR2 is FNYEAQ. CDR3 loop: CASSLDRGPYEQYF. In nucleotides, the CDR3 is TGTGCCAGCAGCTTAGACAGGGGTCCCTACGAGCAGTACTTC.

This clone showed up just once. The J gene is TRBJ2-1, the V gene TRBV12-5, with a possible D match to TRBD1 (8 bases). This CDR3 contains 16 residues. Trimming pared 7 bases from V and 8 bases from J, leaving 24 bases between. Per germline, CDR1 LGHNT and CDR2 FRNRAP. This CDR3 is CASVKPREQGGDEQFF. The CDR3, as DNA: TGTGCTAGTGTCAAGCCCCGAGAACAGGGGGGGGATGAGCAGTTCTTC.

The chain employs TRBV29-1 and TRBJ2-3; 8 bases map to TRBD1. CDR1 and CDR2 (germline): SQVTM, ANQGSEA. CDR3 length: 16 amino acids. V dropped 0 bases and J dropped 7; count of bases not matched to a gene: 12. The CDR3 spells CSVEDAFGQGPNTQYF. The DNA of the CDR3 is TGCAGCGTTGAAGATGCGTTCGGACAGGGTCCGAATACGCAGTATTTT.

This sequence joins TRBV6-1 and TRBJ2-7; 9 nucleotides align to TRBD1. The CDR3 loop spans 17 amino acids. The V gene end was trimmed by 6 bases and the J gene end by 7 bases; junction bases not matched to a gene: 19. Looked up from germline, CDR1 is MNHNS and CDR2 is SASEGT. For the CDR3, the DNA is TGTGCCAGCAGGGAAACCGGGACAGGGCCCGGGGGAAGAGAGCAGTACTTC. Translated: CASRETGTGPGGREQYF.

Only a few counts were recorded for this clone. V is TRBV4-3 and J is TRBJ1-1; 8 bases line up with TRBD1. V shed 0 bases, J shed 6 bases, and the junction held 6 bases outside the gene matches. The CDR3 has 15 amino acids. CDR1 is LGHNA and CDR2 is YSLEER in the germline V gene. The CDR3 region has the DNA TGCGCCAGCAGCCAAGATCTAGTACAGGGGGCTGAAGCTTTCTTT. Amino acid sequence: CASSQDLVQGAEAFF.

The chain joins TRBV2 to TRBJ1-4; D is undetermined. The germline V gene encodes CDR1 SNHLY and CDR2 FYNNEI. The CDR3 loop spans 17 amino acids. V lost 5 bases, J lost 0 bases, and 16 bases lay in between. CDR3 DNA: TGTGCCAGCAGTCCATACGGGTATTCGGCAACTAATGAAAAACTGTTTTTT. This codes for CASSPYGYSATNEKLFF.

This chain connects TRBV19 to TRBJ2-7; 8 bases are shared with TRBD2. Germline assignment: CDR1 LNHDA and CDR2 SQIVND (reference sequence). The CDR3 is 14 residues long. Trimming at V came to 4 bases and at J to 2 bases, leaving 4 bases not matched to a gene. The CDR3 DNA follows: TGTGCCAGTAGTACCGGGGGGGGACCCTACGAGCAGTACTTC. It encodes CASSTGGGPYEQYF.

As DNA, the CDR3 is TGTGCCAGCAGCGTGCCGGGACAGTTAACCTATGGCTACACCTTC. This encodes CASSVPGQLTYGYTF. This chain uses TRBV14 with TRBJ1-2, with 7 bases lining up with TRBD1. CDR1 is SGHDN, CDR2 FVKESK, per germline. CDR3 length: 15 residues. The ends lost 5 bases at V and 4 bases at J; junction bases unmatched: 10.

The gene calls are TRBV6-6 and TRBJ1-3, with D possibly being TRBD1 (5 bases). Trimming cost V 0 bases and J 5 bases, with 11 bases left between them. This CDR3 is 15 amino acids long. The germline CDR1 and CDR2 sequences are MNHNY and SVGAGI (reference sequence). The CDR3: CASSYSGEVRNTIYF. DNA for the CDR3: TGTGCCAGCAGTTACTCAGGGGAAGTGAGAAACACCATATATTTT.

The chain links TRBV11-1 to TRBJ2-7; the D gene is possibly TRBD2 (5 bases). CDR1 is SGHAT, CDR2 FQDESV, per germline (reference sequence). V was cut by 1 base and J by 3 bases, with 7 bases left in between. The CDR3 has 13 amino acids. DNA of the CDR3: TGTGCCAGCAGCTTAGTGGAGGACTACGAGCAGTACTTC. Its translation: CASSLVEDYEQYF.

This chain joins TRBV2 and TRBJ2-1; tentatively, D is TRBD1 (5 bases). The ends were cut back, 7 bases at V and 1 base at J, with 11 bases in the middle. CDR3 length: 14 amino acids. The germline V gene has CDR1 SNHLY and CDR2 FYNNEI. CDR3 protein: CASTLDRSYNEQFF. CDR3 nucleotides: TGTGCCAGCACTCTTGACAGATCCTACAATGAGCAGTTCTTC.

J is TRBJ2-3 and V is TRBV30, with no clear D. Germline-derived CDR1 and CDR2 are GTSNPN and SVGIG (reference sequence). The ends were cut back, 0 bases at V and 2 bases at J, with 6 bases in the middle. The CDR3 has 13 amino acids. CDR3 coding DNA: TGTGCCTGGAGTGTACTCTACACAGATACGCAGTATTTT. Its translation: CAWSVLYTDTQYF.

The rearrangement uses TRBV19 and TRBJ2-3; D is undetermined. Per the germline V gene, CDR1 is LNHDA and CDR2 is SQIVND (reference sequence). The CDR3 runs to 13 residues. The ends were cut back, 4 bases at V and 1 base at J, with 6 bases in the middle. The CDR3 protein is CASSTRGTDTQYF. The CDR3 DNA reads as TGTGCCAGTAGTACGAGAGGCACAGATACGCAGTATTTT.

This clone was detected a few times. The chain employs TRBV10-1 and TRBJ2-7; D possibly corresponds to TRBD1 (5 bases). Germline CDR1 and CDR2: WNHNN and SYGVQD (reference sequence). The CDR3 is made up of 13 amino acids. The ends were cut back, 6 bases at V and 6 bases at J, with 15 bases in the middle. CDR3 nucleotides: TGCGCCAGCAGCCCTGGGGCCTGGGGCGAGCAGTACTTC. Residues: CASSPGAWGEQYF.

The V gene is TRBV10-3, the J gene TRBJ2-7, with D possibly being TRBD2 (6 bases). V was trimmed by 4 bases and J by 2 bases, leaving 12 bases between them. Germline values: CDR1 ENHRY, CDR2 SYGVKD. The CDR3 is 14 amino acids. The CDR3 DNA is TGTGCCATCAGTGCTCGGGACTCAGCCTACGAGCAGTACTTC. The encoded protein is CAISARDSAYEQYF.

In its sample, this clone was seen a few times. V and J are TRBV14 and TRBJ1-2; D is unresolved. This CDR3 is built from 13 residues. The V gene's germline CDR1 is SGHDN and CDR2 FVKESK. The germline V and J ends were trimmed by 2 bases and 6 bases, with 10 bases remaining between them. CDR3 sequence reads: CASSQSQWDGYTF. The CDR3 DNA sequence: TGTGCCAGCAGCCAATCACAATGGGATGGCTACACCTTC.